A selection of T cell receptor beta chains follows, all from one sample in a study of shared clonotypes between healthy human individuals. Libraries were prepared by immunoSEQ multiplex PCR; TCRdb keeps only in-frame clonotypes and omits some of them. The data contain 2 million to 3 million clones, over 85% of them singletons. Sequencing input: naive CD4+ T cells from PBMCs. These receptors all stem from a man younger than 35 in good health. Some clones in this sample may be carry-over from other donors' samples. CDR3s include the opening cysteine and the closing phenylalanine or tryptophan. Each record gives: J gene, D gene, V gene, clone size, CDR3 protein, CDR3 DNA. D genes are given only for firm matches. The size of a clone is reported for some rows only, either as once, few or many, or as a class for expanded clones.

>TRBJ1-1|-|TRBV11-1|-
CASSLAPTGNTEAFF
TGTGCCAGCAGCTTAGCCCCGACGGGGAACACTGAAGCTTTCTTT
>TRBJ1-1|-|TRBV18|-
CASSPPAGRDTEAFF
TGTGCCAGCTCACCACCCGCAGGGAGAGACACTGAAGCTTTCTTT
>TRBJ2-3|-|TRBV21-1|once
CASTPTFKRDITDTQYF
TGTGCCAGCACCCCGACCTTTAAACGGGACATCACAGATACGCAGTATTTT
>TRBJ2-5|TRBD2|TRBV4-1|-
CASSQVAGRRETQYF
TGCGCCAGCAGCCAAGTAGCGGGTAGGAGGGAGACCCAGTACTTC
>TRBJ1-4|TRBD1|TRBV30|few
CAWREDSDRGRKLFF
TGTGCCTGGAGGGAGGACTCGGACAGGGGACGAAAACTGTTTTTT
>TRBJ2-1|TRBD1|TRBV5-8|-
CASIRRGTGGYNEQFF
TGTGCCAGCATCCGGCGGGGAACAGGGGGTTACAATGAGCAGTTCTTC
>TRBJ1-1|-|TRBV7-9|few
CASSSSMNTEAFF
TGTGCCAGCAGCTCCTCGATGAACACTGAAGCTTTCTTT
>TRBJ2-6|-|TRBV5-6|-
CASSLSGAGYSGANVLTF
TGTGCCAGCAGCTTGTCCGGGGCGGGGTACTCTGGGGCCAACGTCCTGACTTTC
>TRBJ1-1|-|TRBV15|-
CATSRGGDFMNTEAFF
TGTGCCACCAGCAGAGGCGGCGATTTCATGAACACTGAAGCTTTCTTT
>TRBJ1-2|TRBD1|TRBV10-3|-
CAIRLDREHGYTF
TGTGCCATCAGACTAGACAGGGAGCATGGCTACACCTTC
>TRBJ2-1|-|TRBV11-3|-
CASSGNSGNEQFF
TGTGCCAGCTCCGGGAATAGCGGTAATGAGCAGTTCTTC
>TRBJ1-1|-|TRBV2|-
CASRLTGSNTEAFF
TGTGCCAGCAGATTAACAGGTTCGAACACTGAAGCTTTCTTT
>TRBJ2-3|-|TRBV5-1|-
CASSRELYYSTDTQYF
TGCGCCAGCAGCCGAGAGCTCTACTACAGCACAGATACGCAGTATTTT
>TRBJ1-2|TRBD1|TRBV19|-
CASSDWDRGRGYGYTF
TGTGCCAGTAGTGACTGGGACAGGGGGCGCGGCTATGGCTACACCTTC
>TRBJ2-7|-|TRBV5-1|-
CASSTELSSYEQYF
TGCGCCAGCAGCACTGAGTTAAGCTCCTACGAGCAGTACTTC
>TRBJ2-2|-|TRBV5-5|once
CASSLTEWGGELFF
TGTGCCAGCAGCTTAACAGAGTGGGGCGGGGAGCTGTTTTTT
>TRBJ1-1|-|TRBV6-1|once
CASSEQGRTEAFF
TGTGCCAGCAGTGAACAGGGGAGAACTGAAGCTTTCTTT
>TRBJ1-3|TRBD1|TRBV5-5|-
CASSTQGVSGNTIYF
TGTGCCAGCAGCACCCAGGGGGTCTCTGGAAACACCATATATTTT
>TRBJ2-7|-|TRBV28|-
CASSLPGQTYEQYF
TGTGCCAGCAGTTTACCGGGACAAACCTACGAGCAGTACTTC
>TRBJ2-1|TRBD1|TRBV19|-
CASSMRDRNEQFF
TGTGCCAGTAGTATGAGGGACAGAAATGAGCAGTTCTTC
>TRBJ2-3|-|TRBV7-9|-
CASSESAREMSDTQYF
TGTGCCAGCAGCGAGTCGGCTCGGGAGATGTCAGATACGCAGTATTTT
>TRBJ2-7|TRBD1|TRBV5-1|-
CASSLEGTALEQYF
TGCGCCAGCAGCTTGGAAGGGACAGCGCTCGAGCAGTACTTC